The following is a T cell receptor (beta chain) sequence with its context. Its target is not known. The data originate from a study of radiotherapy plus CTLA-4 blockade in lung cancer. Background on the study: Objective responses occurred in about a sixth of patients; about 34% had disease control.

Points from the study as a whole: Expansion in blood of tumor-derived TCR clones was seen after radiotherapy plus ipilimumab. Reported findings show early blood T cell clone dynamics, with interferon-beta, best predicted response.

The data were produced by immunoSEQ multiplex PCR, yet TCRdb's version contains in-frame clones alone and is incomplete. The table lists 35,000 or so clones, around 85% of them singletons, with 5.8% in the top ten. Focal radiation plus CTLA-4 blockade with ipilimumab was given to patients with chemo-refractory metastatic non-small-cell lung cancer. The TCR was taken from a human donor with non-small cell lung cancer who had stable disease on radiotherapy plus ipilimumab. Specimen: peripheral blood, collected from a patient treated with radiotherapy plus ipilimumab.

CDR3 in amino acids: CASSSGRGSSGANVLTF. The CDR3 DNA reads TGCGCCAGCAGCTCTGGCCGGGGGTCATCTGGGGCCAACGTCCTGACTTTC. The J gene is TRBJ2-6, the V gene TRBV5-1; the D gene is possibly TRBD2 (6 bases). Trimming took off 3 bases at V and 1 base at J, with 14 bases between the two ends. The CDR3 has 17 residues. The germline V gene encodes CDR1 SGHRS and CDR2 YFSETQ.